The 19 T cell receptor beta chains reported below all come from one sample, sequenced in a study of STAT5B mutations in CD4+ large granular lymphocyte leukemia. Assay: immunoSEQ multiplex PCR; the TCRdb copy retains only in-frame clones and omits some. The repertoire holds more than 30,000 clones, with about 89% as singletons. Material: CD4+ T cells from blood buffy coats. The source of these receptors is a human donor in good health.

The V and J genes are TRBV11-3 and TRBJ2-5, with D tentatively TRBD2 (6 bases). The J call is in doubt because the DNA end fits TRBJ2-7 better. The length of the CDR3 is 14 residues. The germline gives CDR1 SGHNT, CDR2 YENEEA. The CDR3 loop reads CASTQRGTWDEQYF. For the CDR3, the DNA is TGTGCCAGCACCCAGCGCGGGACCTGGGACGAGCAGTACTTC.

The chain carries TRBV9 and TRBJ2-1; D perhaps matches TRBD2 (6 bases). V was shortened by 0 bases and J by 5 bases, with 9 bases between the two germline ends. CDR3 length: 14 amino acids. Per the germline V gene, CDR1 is SGDLS and CDR2 is YYNGEE. In DNA form, the CDR3 reads TGTGCCAGCAGCGTAGGGGACTTCAACAATGAGCAGTTCTTC. It encodes CASSVGDFNNEQFF.

The chain uses TRBV7-7 and TRBJ2-6; D unresolved. Looked up from germline, CDR1 is SSHAT and CDR2 is FNYEAQ (reference sequence). Trimming removed 5 bases at V and 5 bases at J, with 19 bases between. The CDR3 has 17 amino acids. In DNA, the CDR3 is TGTGCCAGCAGCATGGATGTGCCACAAAGTCGGGCCAACGTCCTGACTTTC. Its translation: CASSMDVPQSRANVLTF. Looking up the rest from reference TRBV7-7 and TRBJ2-6 gives the full variable domain: GAGVSQSPRYKVTKRGQDVTLRCDPISSHATLYWYQQALGQGPEFLTYFNYEAQPDKSGLPSDRFSAERPEGSISTLTIQRTEQRDSAMYRCASSMDVPQSRANVLTFGAGSRLTVL.

The chain couples TRBV6-1 to TRBJ1-1; the D gene is possibly TRBD1 (6 bases). V lost 2 bases and J 2 bases, leaving 9 bases between the germline ends. This CDR3 has 14 residues. Per the germline V gene, CDR1 is MNHNS and CDR2 is SASEGT. The DNA for the CDR3 is TGTGCCAGCAGTGAACTGGGGGGCAACACTGAAGCTTTCTTT. Translating it yields CASSELGGNTEAFF.

The chain uses TRBV27 and TRBJ1-2, with 8 nucleotides matching TRBD1. The CDR3 consists of 12 residues. Germline trimming cut 8 bases from V and 2 bases from J; bases unmatched to any gene: 1. Germline lookup yields CDR1 MNHEY and CDR2 SMNVEV (reference sequence). The CDR3 coding sequence is TGTGCCAGCCCAGGGGGCAACTATGGCTACACCTTC. It translates to CASPGGNYGYTF.

This clone has only a few counts. The V gene is TRBV4-1, the J gene TRBJ2-3; D uncertain. The CDR3 contains 16 residues. Trimming took off 0 bases at V and 5 bases at J, with 15 bases between the two ends. CDR1 is MGHRA, CDR2 YSYEKL, per germline. This CDR3 is CASSQDLWAERDTQYF. DNA of the CDR3: TGCGCCAGCAGCCAAGATCTTTGGGCGGAACGAGATACGCAGTATTTT.

V and J are TRBV6-1 and TRBJ2-2; 9 bases are shared with TRBD1. The V segment lost 9 bases and the J segment 0 bases; nucleotides outside the gene matches: 5. The CDR3 runs 15 residues. Per the germline V gene, CDR1 is MNHNS and CDR2 is SASEGT. CDR3 region: CASYGQGSNTGELFF. CDR3 DNA sequence: TGTGCCAGTTATGGACAGGGGTCGAACACCGGGGAGCTGTTTTTT.

This clone has only a few counts. The chain links TRBV21-1 to TRBJ2-1; whether TRBD2, the table's D call, matches the DNA was not checked. TRBV21-1 constitutes a pseudogene. The CDR3 spans 19 residues. CDR3 nucleotide sequence: TGTGCCAGCAGCAAAGAGTCCTTGGTCCGTACTCACTCCTACAATGAGCAGTTCTTC. It encodes CASSKESLVRTHSYNEQFF.

V gene TRBV2 combines with J gene TRBJ2-5, with 8 bases identical to TRBD2. The CDR3 runs to 14 residues. V lost 11 bases to trimming and J lost 0 bases; unmatched junction nucleotides: 8. The germline gives CDR1 SNHLY, CDR2 FYNNEI. As DNA, the CDR3 is TGTGCCGGACGACTAGCGCGGAACCAAGAGACCCAGTACTTC. Translation gives CAGRLARNQETQYF.

The chain uses TRBV7-8 and TRBJ1-1, with D possibly matching TRBD1 (5 bases). The CDR3 spans 12 residues. Germline V CDR1 and CDR2: SGHVS, FQNEAQ. V gave up 0 bases and J gave up 11 bases, with 10 bases separating them. The CDR3 coding sequence is TGTGCCAGCAGCTTAGCGGCAGGGAGTGCTTTCTTT. This gives the protein CASSLAAGSAFF.

J is TRBJ1-2 and V is TRBV6-5; D is uncertain. The V and J ends lost 9 bases and 5 bases respectively, with 10 bases between them. There are 11 residues in the CDR3. Germline V gene sequence: CDR1 MNHEY, CDR2 SVGAGI. This CDR3 reads CASGEGYGYTF. The CDR3 DNA follows: TGTGCCAGTGGCGAGGGTTATGGCTACACCTTC.

The chain combines TRBV7-2 with TRBJ1-1; 9 bases map to TRBD1. The CDR3 consists of 15 residues. Germline V lookup: CDR1 SGHTA, CDR2 FQGNSA. Trimming cost V 6 bases and J 3 bases; bases outside gene matches: 8. The CDR3 DNA sequence: TGTGCCAGCAGTCGGACAGGGGACTTATACACTGAAGCTTTCTTT. It encodes CASSRTGDLYTEAFF.

This clone was seen a single time. V and J are TRBV10-3 and TRBJ2-5; the D gene is possibly TRBD2 (6 bases). CDR1 ENHRY and CDR2 SYGVKD come from the germline V gene. The CDR3 covers 14 residues. Trimming shortened V by 4 bases and J by 5 bases, and 14 bases separated the two germline ends. CDR3 region: CAISGPGLGETQYF. CDR3 nucleotide sequence: TGTGCCATCAGTGGGCCGGGACTTGGGGAGACCCAGTACTTC.

The rearrangement uses TRBV15 and TRBJ2-7; D not resolved. Germline V gene data show CDR1 as LNHNV and CDR2 as YYDKDF (reference sequence). The CDR3 is 14 residues long. V was pared by 0 bases and J by 2 bases, with 8 bases between. In DNA form, the CDR3 reads TGTGCCACCAGCAGAGAGCTCGCCACCTACGAGCAGTACTTC. It is translated as CATSRELATYEQYF.

In its sample, this clone was seen once. This chain links TRBV7-9 with TRBJ2-7, with D perhaps TRBD2 (6 bases). In germline, CDR1 is SEHNR, CDR2 FQNEAQ (reference sequence). This CDR3 comprises 14 residues. The V gene lost 1 base and the J gene lost 3 bases, with 10 bases spanning the gap. The CDR3: CASSLEGLYYEQYF. The CDR3 nucleotides read TGTGCCAGCAGCTTAGAGGGACTTTACTACGAGCAGTACTTC.

This chain uses TRBV7-2 with TRBJ2-2, with TRBD1 matching over 9 bases. The CDR3 extends over 15 amino acids. Germline CDR1 and CDR2: SGHTA and FQGNSA. V was pared by 6 bases and J by 3 bases, with 5 bases of the junction left unmatched. CDR3 in DNA: TGTGCCAGCAGGACTAGGACAGGGGACACCGGGGAGCTGTTTTTT. Amino acid sequence: CASRTRTGDTGELFF.

V usage is TRBV7-9 and J usage is TRBJ2-3; D unresolved. The CDR3 spans 13 residues. From germline, CDR1 is SEHNR and CDR2 FQNEAQ (reference sequence). V was trimmed by 8 bases and J by 4 bases, leaving 13 bases between them. This CDR3 is CASGYSWSDTQYF. In DNA, the CDR3 is TGTGCCAGCGGATATTCCTGGTCAGATACGCAGTATTTT.

V is TRBV6-4 and J is TRBJ1-5; D perhaps matches TRBD1 (6 bases). CDR3 size: 18 residues. Germline CDR1 reads MRHNA; CDR2 reads SNTAGT. The V gene lost 4 bases and the J gene lost 5 bases, with 24 bases spanning the gap. Here the CDR3 DNA reads TGTGCCAGCAGTGCCTCCTTAAACCTGACAGGCGAATATCAGCCCCAGCATTTT. It translates to CASSASLNLTGEYQPQHF.

The chain uses TRBV15 and TRBJ2-7; D not certain. Germline V gene sequence: CDR1 LNHNV, CDR2 YYDKDF (reference sequence). Deletions cut 0 bases from V and 6 bases from J, with 6 bases between. The CDR3 extends over 12 amino acids. The CDR3 sequence is CATSRELSEQYF. The CDR3 bases are TGTGCCACCAGCAGAGAATTATCCGAGCAGTACTTC.